One T cell receptor beta chain is described in this entry. Antigen unknown. The entry originates in a study of shared clonotypes between healthy human individuals. The CDR3 totals 14 residues. Germline V gene sequence: CDR1 SGHTA, CDR2 FQGNSA. V shed 5 bases and J 6 bases; nucleotides not matched to a gene: 6. This table comes from immunoSEQ multiplex PCR, and its TCRdb copy is limited to in-frame clones, with some not included. The sample consists of 2 million to 2.5 million clones, 85% to 95% of them appearing once. General observations from the study: Blood alone was sampled, and tissue repertoires likely differ.

Material for sequencing was naive CD4+ T cells from PBMCs. As for subset: CD45RA+ positively selected. The rearrangement uses TRBV7-2 and TRBJ2-2; 7 bases match TRBD1. This TCR was sampled from a young man in good health. Some clones in this sample may be carry-over from other donors' samples. The DNA for the CDR3 is TGTGCCAGCAGCCCCAGACAGGGCCCCGGGGAGCTGTTTTTT. This gives the protein CASSPRQGPGELFF.